The clone carrying this TCR beta chain has a handful of counts. CDR1 is SGHDT, CDR2 YYEEEE, per germline. The ends lost 5 bases at V and 2 bases at J; junction bases unmatched: 6. The CDR3 has 15 amino acids. This specimen comes from a study of blood T cell repertoires in COVID-19. Study overall: The analysed material was cDNA or gDNA that came from T cells, B-cell-depleted T cells, or PBMCs.

Assay: immunoSEQ multiplex PCR; the TCRdb copy retains only in-frame clones and omits some. Of about 200,000 clones listed, 85% are singletons. Sequences were obtained from peripheral blood. The clonotype originates from a man aged 60 to 75 with COVID-19, enrolled during active disease. The rearrangement uses TRBV5-6 and TRBJ1-1; TRBD1 matches at 10 bases. The CDR3 coding sequence is TGTGCCAGCAGGGGTGACAGGGGGCGAAACACTGAAGCTTTCTTT. This translates into CASRGDRGRNTEAFF.